These T cell receptor beta chains were read from a single sample in a study of blood T cell repertoires in COVID-19. Produced via immunoSEQ multiplex PCR; TCRdb's table is partial and in-frame only. The table records 150,000 or so clones, about 80% of them present only once. The sample comprised peripheral blood. These receptors came from a man aged 60-69 years with acute or convalescent COVID-19. Both conserved end residues are part of each CDR3. D genes are given only for firm matches. For some rows the clone size is stated as once, few or many, or as a class when expanded; others skip it.

v_gene	abundance	d_gene	j_gene	CDR3aa	CDR3nt
TRBV5-4	.	TRBD1	TRBJ1-1	CASSLAGTANTEAFF	TGTGCCAGCAGCTTGGCCGGGACAGCGAACACTGAAGCTTTCTTT
TRBV7-3	.	TRBD2	TRBJ2-1	CASSPPGLAGGHNEQFF	TGTGCCAGCAGCCCGCCGGGACTAGCGGGAGGGCACAATGAGCAGTTCTTC
TRBV3-1/TRBV3-2	.	.	TRBJ1-4	CASTSTNEKLFF	TGTGCCAGCACTTCAACTAATGAAAAACTGTTTTTT
TRBV28	.	.	TRBJ1-1	CASSQGGSTEAFF	TGTGCCAGCTCCCAAGGAGGGTCCACTGAAGCTTTCTTT
TRBV4-2	.	.	TRBJ1-2	CASSQDSGSYGYTF	TGTGCCAGCAGCCAAGACTCGGGTTCCTATGGCTACACCTTC
TRBV7-2	.	TRBD1	TRBJ1-2	CASSWGTGVGYTF	TGTGCCAGCAGCTGGGGGACAGGGGTTGGCTACACCTTC
TRBV10-3	few	TRBD1	TRBJ2-5	CAISESRDRGQYF	TGTGCCATCAGTGAGTCGAGAGACAGGGGCCAGTACTTC
TRBV2	.	.	TRBJ1-4	CASRAVEGLNEKLFF	TGTGCCAGCAGAGCCGTGGAGGGGCTCAATGAAAAACTGTTTTTT
TRBV6-2/TRBV6-3	.	TRBD1	TRBJ2-7	CASSFLDRPSYEQYF	TGTGCCAGCAGTTTCCTGGACAGGCCCTCCTACGAGCAGTACTTC
TRBV2	few	.	TRBJ2-1	CASSENRREQFF	TGTGCCAGCAGTGAAAACAGACGTGAGCAGTTCTTC
TRBV4-2	.	TRBD2	TRBJ2-3	CASSQEPSGGGNTQYF	TGTGCCAGCAGCCAAGAACCTAGCGGGGGAGGGAATACGCAGTATTTT
TRBV29-1	.	.	TRBJ1-2	CSVGANNYGYTF	TGCAGCGTTGGGGCGAATAACTATGGCTACACCTTC
TRBV7-6	.	.	TRBJ2-1	CASSSYTSNEQFF	TGTGCCAGCAGCTCCTACACTAGTAATGAGCAGTTCTTC
TRBV4-3	.	.	TRBJ2-3	CASSLLVGRASTDTQYF	TGCGCCAGCAGCCTATTAGTAGGGCGGGCTAGCACAGATACGCAGTATTTT
TRBV4-1	.	.	TRBJ2-7	CASSQGAGVFGEQYF	TGCGCCAGCAGCCAAGGGGCAGGGGTCTTTGGCGAGCAGTACTTC
TRBV6-2/TRBV6-3	.	.	TRBJ1-5	CASSYSDTYSNQPQHF	TGTGCCAGCAGTTACAGTGACACATATAGCAATCAGCCCCAGCATTTT
TRBV4-1	.	.	TRBJ2-7	CASSIRRYEQYF	TGCGCCAGCAGCATTAGGCGGTACGAGCAGTACTTC
TRBV5-4	.	TRBD2	TRBJ2-3	CASSSKGRERDTQYF	TGTGCCAGCAGCTCCAAGGGGCGGGAGAGGGATACGCAGTATTTT
TRBV5-6	once	TRBD1	TRBJ1-1	CASSPDRVRMNTEAFF	TGTGCCAGCAGCCCCGACAGGGTAAGGATGAACACTGAAGCTTTCTTT
TRBV5-1	few	.	TRBJ1-2	CASSFWSEHGYTF	TGCGCCAGCAGCTTCTGGTCCGAGCATGGCTACACCTTC
TRBV15	.	.	TRBJ1-1	CATSRDLGLNTEAFF	TGTGCCACCAGCAGAGACCTCGGGTTGAACACTGAAGCTTTCTTT
TRBV7-2	.	.	TRBJ1-6	CASSLGQGGSPLHF	TGTGCCAGCAGCTTAGGGCAGGGCGGATCACCCCTCCACTTT
TRBV7-2	.	.	TRBJ2-7	CASSSPGRSYEQYF	TGTGCCAGCAGCTCCCCAGGGCGGTCCTACGAGCAGTACTTC
TRBV7-2	.	.	TRBJ2-3	CASSDRIFTDTQYF	TGTGCCAGCAGCGACAGGATCTTCACAGATACGCAGTATTTT
TRBV5-6	few	TRBD2	TRBJ2-7	CASSPRRLAGRYEQYF	TGTGCCAGCAGCCCGCGTCGGCTAGCGGGTCGATACGAGCAGTACTTC
TRBV5-1	.	TRBD1	TRBJ2-7	CASSWGQGTYEQYF	TGCGCCAGCAGCTGGGGACAGGGAACCTACGAGCAGTACTTC
TRBV6-2/TRBV6-3	.	.	TRBJ2-5	CASSYQMGGFKETQYF	TGTGCCAGCAGTTATCAGATGGGGGGTTTCAAAGAGACCCAGTACTTC
TRBV27	.	.	TRBJ1-5	CASKAAGAGNQPQHF	TGTGCCAGCAAGGCCGCGGGGGCTGGGAATCAGCCCCAGCATTTT
TRBV18	.	TRBD1	TRBJ2-3	CASSPDRAPSTDTQYF	TGTGCCAGCTCACCCGACAGGGCCCCTAGCACAGATACGCAGTATTTT
TRBV6-2/TRBV6-3	.	TRBD2	TRBJ2-1	CASSFSAGGNEQFF	TGTGCCAGCAGTTTCTCGGCGGGGGGGAATGAGCAGTTCTTC
TRBV28	.	TRBD2	TRBJ2-3	CASTRSGGERTQYF	TGTGCCAGCACCCGTTCGGGGGGGGAGAGGACGCAGTATTTT
TRBV6-1	once	TRBD2	TRBJ2-1	CASSELSGGRNEQFF	TGTGCCAGCAGTGAATTGTCGGGAGGGCGCAATGAGCAGTTCTTC
TRBV5-6	.	TRBD1	TRBJ1-4	CASSLASAGGKGKLFF	TGTGCCAGCAGCTTGGCCAGTGCAGGGGGAAAGGGAAAACTGTTTTTT
TRBV10-3	.	.	TRBJ2-3	CATSSSALARDTQYF	TGTGCCACCTCTTCATCGGCGCTCGCGAGGGATACGCAGTATTTT
TRBV18	few	.	TRBJ2-7	CASSPGQTGEQYF	TGTGCCAGCTCACCAGGACAGACCGGCGAGCAGTACTTC
TRBV2	.	TRBD1	TRBJ1-6	CATADREGSPLHF	TGTGCCACCGCGGACAGGGAGGGTTCACCCCTCCACTTT
TRBV19	.	.	TRBJ2-3	CASSSGHSTDTQYF	TGTGCCAGCAGCTCGGGACACAGCACAGATACGCAGTATTTT
TRBV5-1	.	TRBD1	TRBJ2-5	CASSKGGHQETQYF	TGCGCCAGCTCAAAAGGGGGCCACCAAGAGACCCAGTACTTC
TRBV6-6	.	.	TRBJ1-1	CASSYSPGLNTEAFF	TGTGCCAGCAGTTACTCTCCGGGATTGAACACTGAAGCTTTCTTT
TRBV10-3	once	.	TRBJ2-2	CAIRLATGELFF	TGTGCCATCAGACTAGCAACCGGGGAGCTGTTTTTT
TRBV5-1	.	TRBD2	TRBJ2-5	CASSLAGGGAQETQYF	TGCGCCAGCAGCTTGGCTGGCGGGGGGGCCCAAGAGACCCAGTACTTC
TRBV28	.	TRBD1	TRBJ1-3	CASSTQGAGINTIYF	TGTGCCAGCAGTACCCAGGGGGCGGGGATAAACACCATATATTTT
TRBV29-1	.	.	TRBJ1-2	CSVGGLRQNYGYTF	TGCAGCGTTGGAGGGTTGAGGCAGAACTATGGCTACACCTTC
TRBV6-2/TRBV6-3	.	.	TRBJ1-3	CASSYTDSGGLDPNIYF	TGTGCCAGCAGTTACACAGACTCCGGAGGGCTGGATCCAAACATATATTTT
TRBV19	.	TRBD1	TRBJ2-2	CASSKGAGGELFF	TGTGCCAGTAGTAAGGGGGCGGGCGGGGAGCTGTTTTTT
TRBV30	once	TRBD1	TRBJ1-5	CAWSGDSLNQPQHF	TGTGCCTGGAGTGGGGACAGCCTCAATCAGCCCCAGCATTTT
TRBV30	.	.	TRBJ2-1	CAWSRAGTNEQFF	TGTGCCTGGAGTCGGGCGGGGACTAATGAGCAGTTCTTC
TRBV7-9	.	.	TRBJ2-1	CASSSPSGMASNEQFF	TGTGCCAGCAGCTCCCCGTCAGGGATGGCCTCCAATGAGCAGTTCTTC
TRBV11-3	.	.	TRBJ2-2	CASSRDLMNTGELFF	TGTGCCAGCAGCCGCGACTTAATGAACACCGGGGAGCTGTTTTTT
TRBV6-5	.	.	TRBJ1-1	CASSSRHLEAFF	TGTGCCAGCAGTTCCCGACATCTTGAAGCTTTCTTT
TRBV13	.	TRBD2	TRBJ2-2	CASSLRWTRDTGELFF	TGTGCCAGCAGCTTAAGGTGGACTAGGGACACCGGGGAGCTGTTTTTT
TRBV10-3	.	TRBD2	TRBJ2-7	CAISESSGGSYEQYF	TGTGCCATCAGTGAGTCGAGCGGGGGATCCTACGAGCAGTACTTC
TRBV6-2/TRBV6-3	once	TRBD2	TRBJ2-1	CASSYAAAGGQNEQFF	TGTGCCAGCAGTTACGCCGCGGCGGGGGGGCAGAATGAGCAGTTCTTC
TRBV19	.	TRBD1	TRBJ2-2	CASSILGQGVAGELFF	TGTGCCAGTAGTATTCTAGGACAGGGGGTAGCCGGGGAGCTGTTTTTT
TRBV7-2	.	.	TRBJ1-2	CASTPGARVGGYTF	TGTGCCAGCACCCCGGGAGCCCGGGTGGGAGGCTACACCTTC
TRBV2	few	TRBD1	TRBJ1-5	CASSRTGSSNQPQHF	TGTGCCAGCAGTCGGACAGGGTCGAGCAATCAGCCCCAGCATTTT
TRBV11-3	.	.	TRBJ2-1	CASSLDYSEPNEQFF	TGTGCCAGCAGCTTAGATTATAGCGAGCCTAATGAGCAGTTCTTC